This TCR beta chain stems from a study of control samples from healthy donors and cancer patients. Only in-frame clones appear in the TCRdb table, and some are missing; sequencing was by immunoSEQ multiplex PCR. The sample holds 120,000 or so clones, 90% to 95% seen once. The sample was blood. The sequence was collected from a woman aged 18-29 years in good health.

The CDR3 reads CASSQKQALYNEQFF. The CDR3 DNA reads as TGCGCCAGCAGCCAAAAACAGGCCCTGTACAATGAGCAGTTCTTC. The chain combines TRBV4-3 with TRBJ2-1; D might be TRBD1 (5 bases). V lost 2 bases and J 4 bases, leaving 12 bases between the germline ends. The CDR3 loop spans 15 amino acids. CDR1 is LGHNA and CDR2 is YSLEER in the germline V gene.